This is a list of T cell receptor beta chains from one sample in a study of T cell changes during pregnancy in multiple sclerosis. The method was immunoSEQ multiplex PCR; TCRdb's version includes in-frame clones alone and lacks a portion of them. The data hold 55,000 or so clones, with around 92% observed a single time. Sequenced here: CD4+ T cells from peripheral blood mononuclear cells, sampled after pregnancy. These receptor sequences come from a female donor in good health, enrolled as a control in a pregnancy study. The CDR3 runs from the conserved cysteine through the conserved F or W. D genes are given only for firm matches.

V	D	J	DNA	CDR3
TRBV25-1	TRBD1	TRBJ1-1	TGTGCCAGCACCCCGAACCCCCACAGGGGATCGTCTGAAGCTTTCTTT	CASTPNPHRGSSEAFF
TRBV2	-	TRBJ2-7	TGTGCCAGCCGGAGCGGCGTCTCCTACGAGCAGTACTTC	CASRSGVSYEQYF
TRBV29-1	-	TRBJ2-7	TGCAGCGTACGGGGGAACGCCTACGAGCAGTACTTC	CSVRGNAYEQYF
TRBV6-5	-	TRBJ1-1	TGTGCCAGCAGACGACTCCGGAACACTGAAGCTTTCTTT	CASRRLRNTEAFF
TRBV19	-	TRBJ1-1	TGTGCCAGTAGTTCCCGGACATTGAACACTGAAGCTTTCTTT	CASSSRTLNTEAFF
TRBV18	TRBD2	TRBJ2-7	TGTGCCAGCTCACCACTTTATCGGACTAGTACATCCTACGAGCAGTACTTC	CASSPLYRTSTSYEQYF
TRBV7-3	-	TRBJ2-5	TGTGCCAGCAGCTTAGGCGGGCCGCCGGAGACCCAGTACTTC	CASSLGGPPETQYF
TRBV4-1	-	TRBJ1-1	TGCGCCAGCAGCCAACGAATAGAGTTGGTGAACACTGAAGCTTTCTTT	CASSQRIELVNTEAFF
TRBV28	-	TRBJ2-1	TGTGCCAGCAGTTTAAGAGGGGGACCAAACAATGAGCAGTTCTTC	CASSLRGGPNNEQFF
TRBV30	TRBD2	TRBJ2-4	TGTGCCTGGAACCGGGGGGGCTACAACATTCAGTACTTC	CAWNRGGYNIQYF